The 2 T cell receptor beta chains in this list originate from one sample, sequenced in a study of T cell responses to AZD1222 COVID-19 vaccine. Libraries were prepared by immunoSEQ multiplex PCR; TCRdb keeps only in-frame clonotypes and omits some of them. The data contain 100,000 to 150,000 clones, under 90% of them seen just once; the ten biggest clones take up about 6%. The sequences come from peripheral blood, collected on day 0 of AZD1222 vaccination. The source is an adult in good health.

The J gene is TRBJ1-1, the V gene TRBV7-9; no clear D gene. V lost 1 base, J lost 3 bases, and 12 bases lay in between. The CDR3 runs 15 residues. The germline V gene encodes CDR1 SEHNR and CDR2 FQNEAQ (reference sequence). CDR3 in amino acids: CASSLVAGKDTEAFF. Written as DNA, the CDR3 is TGTGCCAGCAGCTTAGTGGCCGGGAAGGACACTGAAGCTTTCTTT.

This rearrangement joins TRBV30 to TRBJ1-2; D possibly corresponds to TRBD1 (5 bases). Between the trimmed V and J ends, which lost 2 bases and 8 bases, there was a span of 12 bases. Germline CDR1 GTSNPN, CDR2 SVGIG (reference sequence). The CDR3 sequence is 12 residues long. The CDR3 DNA reads as TGTGCCTGGAGTCTACGTCAGGGCGGCTACACCTTC. Protein: CAWSLRQGGYTF.